The 30 T cell receptor beta chains in this list originate from one sample, sequenced in a study of Graves' ophthalmopathy and Graves' hyperthyroidism. Researchers took RNA transcripts and amplified TCR beta CDR3 regions from them. RT-PCR was first run with HTBI primers, then multiplex PCR in a second round. One entry per CDR3 protein results from TCRdb running MiXCR on the multiplex PCR reads. The profile shows about 700,000 distinct CDR3 sequences, over 40% of them singletons. Sequenced input: peripheral blood. The source of these receptors is an adult man with Graves' ophthalmopathy.

This clonotype was picked up many times. The chain couples TRBV24-1 to TRBJ1-1, with D perhaps TRBD1 (6 bases). Germline V lookup: CDR1 KGHDR, CDR2 SFDVKD. This CDR3 has 13 residues. Deletions cut 9 bases from V and 5 bases from J, with 15 bases between. The CDR3 sequence is CATSLRGGTEAFF. In DNA form, the CDR3 reads TGTGCCACCTCACTGAGAGGGGGGACTGAAGCTTTCTTT.

This rearrangement joins TRBV14 to TRBJ1-4, with a tentative D call TRBD1 (6 bases). The CDR3 sequence is 16 residues long. The V gene's germline CDR1 is SGHDN and CDR2 FVKESK. V lost 2 bases and J lost 6, with 16 bases in between. The CDR3 loop is CASSQRPGAVHEKLFF. As DNA, the CDR3 is TGTGCCAGCAGCCAACGGCCGGGGGCGGTTCATGAAAAACTGTTTTTT.

Ten or more counts support this clonotype. A much larger clone sits a single nucleotide away, making a read error possible. V is TRBV25-1 and J is TRBJ1-1, with D hard to call. The CDR3 consists of 13 residues. V dropped 4 bases and J dropped 7 bases, with 13 bases sitting between them. The germline CDR1 and CDR2 sequences are MGHDK and SYGVNS. This chain's CDR3 is CASSGTVAGEAFF. CDR3 DNA sequence: TGTGCCAGCAGTGGGACCGTCGCCGGTGAAGCTTTCTTT.

In this sample, this clonotype turned up many times. V usage is TRBV10-3 and J usage is TRBJ2-7; D remains unclear. The V and J ends lost 2 bases and 2 bases respectively, with 10 bases between them. In germline, CDR1 is ENHRY, CDR2 SYGVKD. This CDR3 region has 14 residues. As DNA, the CDR3 is TGTGCCATCAGTGAGAATGGGGAACCCTACGAGCAGTACTTC. Amino acid sequence: CAISENGEPYEQYF.

The rearrangement uses TRBV29-1 and TRBJ1-2; possibly TRBD1 for D (5 bases). This CDR3 has 11 amino acids. V was cut by 8 bases and J by 5 bases, with 12 bases left in between. CDR1 is SQVTM, CDR2 ANQGSEA, per germline. CDR3: CSSQGLYGYTF. Written as DNA, the CDR3 is TGCAGCTCCCAGGGATTGTATGGCTACACCTTC. Full variable domain (rest looked up from reference TRBV29-1 and TRBJ1-2): SAVISQKPSRDICQRGTSLTIQCQVDSQVTMMFWYRQQPGQSLTLIATANQGSEATYESGFVIDKFPISRPNLTFSTLTVSNMSPEDSSIYLCSSQGLYGYTFGSGTRLTVV.

This clonotype was observed at least ten times. The V and J genes are TRBV10-3 and TRBJ1-5; D remains ambiguous. Trimming left V 10 bases short and J 6 bases short, with 13 bases between. The germline V gene encodes CDR1 ENHRY and CDR2 SYGVKD. CDR3 size: 12 residues. The CDR3 nucleotides read TGTGCCACCTGGCGGGAGGGTCAGCCCCAGCATTTT. Translating it yields CATWREGQPQHF.

The rearrangement uses TRBV4-2 and TRBJ2-2; D may be TRBD2 (6 bases). This CDR3 has 15 amino acids. The germline V gene encodes CDR1 LGHNA and CDR2 YNFKEQ. Trimming removed 3 bases at V and 1 base at J, with 9 bases between. CDR3 sequence: CASSHAGGNTGELFF. CDR3 nucleotides: TGTGCCAGCAGCCATGCCGGGGGGAACACCGGGGAGCTGTTTTTT.

This clonotype was detected only a few times. V gene TRBV11-2 combines with J gene TRBJ2-2; 11 bases are a match to TRBD2. CDR1 and CDR2 (germline): SGHAT, FQNNGV. CDR3 length: 17 residues. The V gene end was trimmed by 5 bases and the J gene end by 7 bases; junction bases not matched to a gene: 12. The CDR3 loop is CASSTGLAGGYDGELFF. CDR3 coding DNA: TGTGCCAGCAGCACCGGACTAGCGGGTGGTTATGACGGGGAGCTGTTTTTT.

This clonotype was observed at least ten times. The chain couples TRBV10-3 to TRBJ1-1; no reliable D call. Trimming removed 5 bases from V and 6 bases from J, with 13 bases in between. The CDR3 runs 13 residues. Germline-derived CDR1 and CDR2 are ENHRY and SYGVKD. The CDR3 coding sequence is TGTGCCATCAGTTCAAGACTGGAGGCTGAAGCTTTCTTT. Residues: CAISSRLEAEAFF.

This clonotype was seen a few times. The V and J genes are TRBV12-3 or TRBV12-4 and TRBJ2-6; TRBD1 matches at 7 bases. The CDR3 has 18 residues. Trimming cost V 7 bases and J 0 bases; bases outside gene matches: 12. CDR3 bases: TGTGCCAGCAATACTATACAGGGGCCTGCCTCTGGGGCCAACGTCCTGACTTTC. This gives the protein CASNTIQGPASGANVLTF.

Ten or more counts support this clonotype. This chain connects TRBV5-4 to TRBJ2-5; D gene ambiguous. The CDR3 is 12 residues long. Trimming stripped 2 bases from V and 6 bases from J, with 8 bases between. Germline V CDR1 and CDR2: SGHNT, YYREEE (reference sequence). The CDR3 region has the DNA TGTGCCAGCAGCTTCGGGTCGCAGACCCAGTACTTC. Its translation: CASSFGSQTQYF.

This clonotype was detected many times. This chain joins TRBV6-5 and TRBJ1-6, with a weak D call TRBD1 (6 bases). V lost 6 bases to trimming and J lost 10 bases, with 16 bases between them. Germline V gives CDR1 MNHEY, CDR2 SVGAGI. This CDR3 has 14 residues. The CDR3 DNA sequence: TGTGCCAGCAGCAGGGGTATGGGTGGATCACCCCTCCACTTT. Its translation is CASSRGMGGSPLHF.

This clonotype was seen more than once but under ten times. The chain joins TRBV7-9 to TRBJ2-7; 14 bases line up with TRBD2. This CDR3 is built from 20 residues. The V and J ends lost 5 bases and 1 base, in that order; junction bases with no gene match: 16. Germline CDR1 reads SEHNR; CDR2 reads FQNEAQ (reference sequence). CDR3 in DNA: TGTGCCAGCAGCGCCAGGTTGAGCGGGACTAGCGGGGGAAGGTCCTACGAGCAGTACTTC. Amino acid sequence: CASSARLSGTSGGRSYEQYF. Full variable domain (missing parts from reference TRBV7-9 and TRBJ2-7): DTGVSQNPRHKITKRGQNVTFRCDPISEHNRLYWYRQTLGQGPEFLTYFQNEAQLEKSRLLSDRFSAERPKGSFSTLEIQRTEQGDSAMYLCASSARLSGTSGGRSYEQYFGPGTRLTVT.

Ten or more counts support this clonotype. The chain joins TRBV12-3 or TRBV12-4 to TRBJ2-7; 14 positions match TRBD2. Trimming took 7 bases from V and 5 from J; bases not matched to a gene: 4. CDR3 length: 14 amino acids. As DNA, the CDR3 is TGTGCCAGCACCCTGGGACTAGCGGGAGACGAGCAGTACTTC. Translation: CASTLGLAGDEQYF.

With regard to this clonotype: With only one base between it and a far larger clone, this is likely a read error. This chain connects TRBV19 to TRBJ1-5; D possibly corresponds to TRBD1 (5 bases). There are 12 residues in the CDR3. CDR1 LNHDA and CDR2 SQIVND come from the germline V gene (reference sequence). The chain's CDR3 is CAGSRGGQPQHF. The CDR3 DNA follows: TGTGCCGGTAGTAGGGGAGGTCAGCCCCAGCATTTT.

The chain employs TRBV12-3 or TRBV12-4 and TRBJ2-1; TRBD2 matches at 10 bases. The CDR3 length is 15 residues. DNA of the CDR3: TGTGCTAGTGGAAAGGGACTAGCGCGGGAGAATGAGCAGTTCTTC. Amino acids: CASGKGLARENEQFF.

Of note for this clonotype: A much bigger clone sits one base away, suggesting this may be a read error. The V call is TRBV9, the J call TRBJ2-7, with TRBD2 identical over 9 bases. The CDR3 extends over 15 amino acids. Germline lookup yields CDR1 SGDLS and CDR2 YYNGEE. J lost 6 bases, V lost 2 bases, and 9 bases had no gene match. For the CDR3, the DNA is TGTGCCAGCAGCGTTTCTAGCGGGACTACCTGCGAGCAGTACTTC. This translates into CASSVSSGTTCEQYF.

This clonotype was counted many times. This chain uses TRBV12-3 or TRBV12-4 with TRBJ2-5; D is unresolved. V lost 0 bases and J lost 5, with 7 bases in between. The CDR3 consists of 13 residues. CDR3 DNA sequence: TGTGCCAGCAGTTTAGCCCAATATGAGACCCAGTACTTC. Translation gives CASSLAQYETQYF.

This clonotype came up a few times. V usage is TRBV20-1 and J usage is TRBJ1-2, with 9 positions matching TRBD1. V was clipped by 1 base and J by 0 bases; unmatched bases: 12. Per the germline V gene, CDR1 is DFQATT and CDR2 is SNEGSKA (reference sequence). This CDR3 is built from 18 residues. As DNA, the CDR3 is TGCAGTGCTAGAGGAGGAGCGGACAGGGGTCCCTCTAACTATGGCTACACCTTC. The encoded protein is CSARGGADRGPSNYGYTF.

This clonotype occurred many times. At one of its ends the junction is not consistent with the germline gene, which may arise from a read error. The chain links TRBV7-2 to TRBJ2-7; TRBD2 might be the D (6 bases). CDR1 is SGHTA and CDR2 is FQGNSA in the germline V gene. The CDR3 covers 13 residues. In nucleotides, the CDR3 is TGCGCCAGCAGCCTCGATAGCGGCTACGAGCAGTACTTC. Amino acid sequence: CASSLDSGYEQYF.

Regarding this clonotype: This may come from a read error, since a much larger clone is one base off. This chain connects TRBV5-1 to TRBJ1-5; 7 bases agree with TRBD1. J was trimmed by 3 bases and V by 4 bases; bases with no gene match: 10. CDR3 size: 16 residues. Germline CDR1 reads SGHRS; CDR2 reads YFSETQ. CDR3 amino acids: CASSVLPGQLNQPQHF. In DNA, the CDR3 is TGCGCCAGCAGCGTTTTACCGGGACAGCTCAATCAGCCCCAGCATTTT. The whole variable domain, filled in from reference TRBV5-1 and TRBJ1-5, reads KAGVTQTPRYLIKTRGQQVTLSCSPISGHRSVSWYQQTPGQGLQFLFEYFSETQRNKGNFPGRFSGRQFSNSRSEMNVSTLELGDSALYLCASSVLPGQLNQPQHFGDGTRLSIL.

This clonotype was seen a handful of times. This chain connects TRBV24-1 to TRBJ1-2, with D uncertain. CDR3 length: 13 residues. Between the trimmed V and J ends, which lost 4 bases and 7 bases, there was a span of 12 bases. The V gene's germline CDR1 is KGHDR and CDR2 SFDVKD. The CDR3 region has the DNA TGTGCCACCAGTGAATTGAGTGGGGTTGGCTACACCTTC. Its translation: CATSELSGVGYTF.

CDR3 in DNA: TGCAGTGCTAGAGATTCCGGGACAGGGGGCGGGGAGACCCAGTACTTC. Translation gives CSARDSGTGGGETQYF. V gene TRBV20-1 combines with J gene TRBJ2-5, with 12 bases aligning to TRBD1. Germline V CDR1 and CDR2: DFQATT, SNEGSKA (reference sequence). The V segment lost 0 bases and the J segment 5 bases; nucleotides outside the gene matches: 7. The CDR3 has 16 amino acids.

The sample holds many counts of this clonotype. DNA of the CDR3: TGTGCCAGCAGCGTAGGCGTAGGTGAGGGCTACACCTTC. Residues: CASSVGVGEGYTF. This sequence joins TRBV9 and TRBJ1-2, with D unclear. Germline values: CDR1 SGDLS, CDR2 YYNGEE. Trimming shortened V by 0 bases and J by 8 bases, and 11 bases separated the two germline ends. The CDR3 consists of 13 residues.

V gene TRBV4-1 combines with J gene TRBJ2-2, with D perhaps TRBD1 (6 bases). CDR3 length: 17 amino acids. Germline V CDR1 and CDR2: MGHRA, YSYEKL. V was trimmed by 0 bases and J by 4 bases, leaving 15 bases between them. The CDR3 DNA reads as TGCGCCAGCAGCCAAGATAGGCGGACAGTAGGCACCGGGGAGCTGTTTTTT. The encoded protein is CASSQDRRTVGTGELFF.

This clonotype was detected many times. The rearrangement joins TRBV7-6 to TRBJ2-7, with no clear D. Germline lookup yields CDR1 SGHVS and CDR2 FNYEAQ. V was shortened by 3 bases and J by 7 bases, with 13 bases between the two germline ends. The CDR3 runs 13 residues. The CDR3 sequence is CASSLTPVAEQYF. CDR3 nucleotide sequence: TGTGCCAGCAGCTTGACTCCGGTGGCAGAGCAGTACTTC.

The chain joins TRBV11-1 to TRBJ2-7; the match to TRBD2 covers 7 bases. Losses at the gene ends were 8 bases for V and 1 base for J; bases not matched to a gene: 17. This CDR3 spans 17 amino acids. The germline gives CDR1 SGHAT, CDR2 FQDESV (reference sequence). CDR3 DNA: TGTGCCAGCTCACCAAGGCGGCTAGCGGTGATGTCCTACGAGCAGTACTTC. The encoded protein is CASSPRRLAVMSYEQYF.

This clonotype was counted many times. V usage is TRBV7-9 and J usage is TRBJ2-7; D gene unclear. This CDR3 is built from 14 residues. Germline V gene sequence: CDR1 SEHNR, CDR2 FQNEAQ (reference sequence). Between the trimmed V and J ends, which lost 5 bases and 1 base, there was a span of 12 bases. CDR3 loop: CASSPGSLSYEQYF. DNA for the CDR3: TGTGCCAGCAGCCCCGGCAGTTTGTCCTACGAGCAGTACTTC.

This clonotype was detected many times. This chain uses TRBV5-1 with TRBJ2-7, with D possibly TRBD2 on 7 matching bases. Germline lookup yields CDR1 SGHRS and CDR2 YFSETQ. Trimming took off 2 bases at V and 2 bases at J, with 11 bases between the two ends. The CDR3 runs to 14 residues. The CDR3 nucleotides read TGCGCCAGCAGCTTAAGGGAGGGGGCCTACGAGCAGTACTTC. Its protein product is CASSLREGAYEQYF.

This clonotype has only a few counts. The gene calls are TRBV19 and TRBJ2-2, with a weak D call TRBD1 (5 bases). This CDR3 is 14 amino acids long. Trimming took off 10 bases at V and 1 base at J, with 13 bases between the two ends. CDR1 LNHDA and CDR2 SQIVND come from the germline V gene (reference sequence). The CDR3 region has the DNA TGTGCCACCAGACAGAACAAGAACACCGGGGAGCTGTTTTTT. Translated, it gives CATRQNKNTGELFF.